A selection of T cell receptor beta chains follows, all from one sample in a study of Ad26.COV2.S vaccination and SARS-CoV-2 variants. Repertoires were generated with immunoSEQ multiplex PCR, while TCRdb's copy carries only in-frame clones and drops some. Of around 400,000 clones in the sample, 83% were seen once. The sample in question was peripheral blood, obtained in a trial of Ad26.COV2.S vaccine versus placebo. The receptors come from a person aged 18-60 years who received the Ad26.COV2.S COVID-19 vaccine or a placebo. CDR3s include the opening cysteine and the closing phenylalanine or tryptophan. D genes are given only for firm matches. Part of the rows lack a size; the others show once, few, many or a class for expanded clones.

v_gene,j_gene,abundance,d_gene,CDR3nt,CDR3aa
TRBV6-5,TRBJ1-2,.,TRBD1,TGTGCCAGCAGGCGGACAGGAATTAACTATGGCTACACCTTC,CASRRTGINYGYTF
TRBV4-2,TRBJ1-2,.,TRBD1,TGTGCCAGCAGCCCGCGACAGGGTTCAGGCTACACCTTC,CASSPRQGSGYTF
TRBV19,TRBJ1-2,.,.,TGTGCCAGTAGTATAGTTATAGACAGCCCGAGCGGCTACACCTTC,CASSIVIDSPSGYTF
TRBV4-1,TRBJ1-2,.,.,TGCGCCAGCAGCCAAGGCCAGGGTCTAGACTATGGCTACACCTTC,CASSQGQGLDYGYTF
TRBV18,TRBJ2-3,.,.,TGTGCCAGCTCATCCCTCCGGACAAGCACAGATACGCAGTATTTT,CASSSLRTSTDTQYF
TRBV5-1,TRBJ2-5,.,.,TGCGCCAGCAGCTTGAACAGGGATGCGGATACCCAGTACTTC,CASSLNRDADTQYF
TRBV14,TRBJ2-7,.,.,TGTGCCAGCAGCCAAGATACTGCGGAGGGCAGGTACGAGCAGTACTTC,CASSQDTAEGRYEQYF
TRBV6-5,TRBJ1-1,.,TRBD1,TGTGCCAGCAGCCTCAGACAGGGACCCGGCACTGAAGCTTTCTTT,CASSLRQGPGTEAFF
TRBV5-4,TRBJ2-1,.,TRBD2,TGTGCCAGCAGCTTGGGCGGGAGGCCCAATGAGCAGTTCTTC,CASSLGGRPNEQFF
TRBV9,TRBJ2-7,.,TRBD1,TGTGCCAGCAGCCCCACCCCGACAGGGAGATACTACGAGCAGTACTTC,CASSPTPTGRYYEQYF
TRBV6-2/TRBV6-3,TRBJ1-2,.,.,TGTGCCAGCAGTTATAGTAGCCGTACAGCTAACTATGGCTACACCTTC,CASSYSSRTANYGYTF
TRBV6-4,TRBJ2-2,.,TRBD2,TGTGCCAGTAGACAAAGCGGGATCGGCGGGGAGCTGTTTTTT,CASRQSGIGGELFF
TRBV6-2/TRBV6-3,TRBJ2-6,.,.,TGTGCCAGCAGTTATCGGGCGGGGAAACACTCTGGGGCCAACGTCCTGACTTTC,CASSYRAGKHSGANVLTF
TRBV9,TRBJ1-3,.,.,TGTGCCAGCAGCGTAGAGGCACGGGGACTCCTAGGAAACACCATATATTTT,CASSVEARGLLGNTIYF
TRBV6-6,TRBJ1-6,.,.,TGTGCCAGCAGCAGGTTGGGGACCGGTTCACCCCTCCACTTT,CASSRLGTGSPLHF
TRBV7-9,TRBJ2-7,.,.,TGTGCCAGCAGCTCCATTAGTGCCGGCGAGCAGTACTTC,CASSSISAGEQYF
TRBV4-2,TRBJ2-3,.,.,TGTGCCAGCAGCCGCGGCAGGGTTTCAGATACGCAGTATTTT,CASSRGRVSDTQYF
TRBV7-2,TRBJ2-3,.,TRBD2,TGTGCCAGCAGCCCTCAACTAGCGGGGGCATTGGATACGCAGTATTTT,CASSPQLAGALDTQYF
TRBV6-4,TRBJ1-5,.,.,TGTGCCAGCAGTTCCTTGACAGACAATCAGCCCCAGCATTTT,CASSSLTDNQPQHF
TRBV5-6,TRBJ2-3,once,TRBD2,TGTGCCAGCAGCTTGGCCATGGCGGGAGGGGGCAAGGATACGCAGTATTTT,CASSLAMAGGGKDTQYF
TRBV28,TRBJ2-1,.,.,TGTGCCAGCAGCCTAAGCTCCTACAATGAGCAGTTCTTC,CASSLSSYNEQFF
TRBV4-1,TRBJ2-7,.,TRBD2,TGCGCCAGCAGCCTTAGCGGGGGCCCCTACGAGCAGTACTTC,CASSLSGGPYEQYF
TRBV5-6,TRBJ2-1,.,.,TGTGCCAGCAGCTTGTCGGCTCTAGCGATTTACAATGAGCAGTTCTTC,CASSLSALAIYNEQFF
TRBV7-2,TRBJ2-1,.,TRBD1,TGTGCCAGCAGCTACAGGGGGATCTCCTACAATGAGCAGTTCTTC,CASSYRGISYNEQFF
TRBV6-5,TRBJ1-2,.,TRBD1,TGTGCCAGCAGTTACAATCAGGGGGTCAGCTACACCTTC,CASSYNQGVSYTF
TRBV6-5,TRBJ1-2,.,.,TGTGCCAGCAGTTATCGCGATAACTATGGCTACACCTTC,CASSYRDNYGYTF
TRBV3-1/TRBV3-2,TRBJ2-7,.,.,TGTGCCAGCAGCCATTTGGGGAGCGGCGAGCAGTACTTC,CASSHLGSGEQYF
TRBV7-8,TRBJ2-5,few,TRBD1,TGTGCCAGCAGGTCGACAGGGATTGAGACCCAGTACTTC,CASRSTGIETQYF
TRBV5-1,TRBJ1-3,.,.,TGCGCCAGCAGCTTGGCTCCTGGGGGAAACACCATATATTTT,CASSLAPGGNTIYF
TRBV6-2/TRBV6-3,TRBJ2-7,.,TRBD2,TGTGCCAGCAGCGTACTAGCGGGGGCCTACGAGCAGTACTTC,CASSVLAGAYEQYF
TRBV19,TRBJ2-2,.,.,TGTGCCAGTAGTATAGTTGGGGGGAGCGCCGGGGAGCTGTTTTTT,CASSIVGGSAGELFF
TRBV5-5,TRBJ2-3,.,TRBD1,TGTGCCAGCAGCTGGGGACAGGGGGCGGGATTAGATACGCAGTATTTT,CASSWGQGAGLDTQYF
TRBV6-6,TRBJ1-1,.,TRBD1,TGTGCCAGCAGGCGGACAGGGGAAAGTACTGAAGCTTTCTTT,CASRRTGESTEAFF
TRBV14,TRBJ1-5,.,.,TGTGCCAGCAGCCAGGGCAACAATCAGCCCCAGCATTTT,CASSQGNNQPQHF
TRBV2,TRBJ1-2,.,.,TGTGCCAGCAGTAACCTGGGTGATGGCTACACCTTC,CASSNLGDGYTF
TRBV7-9,TRBJ1-1,many,.,TGTGCCAGCAGCTTATCCTTACAGGGATACACTGAAGCTTTCTTT,CASSLSLQGYTEAFF
TRBV27,TRBJ1-6,few,TRBD1,TGTGCCAGCAGTCTACACAGGGGAGGATCACCCCTCCACTTT,CASSLHRGGSPLHF
TRBV5-4,TRBJ1-2,few,.,TGTGCCAGCAGACCGACTGGAGCTAACTATGGCTACACCTTC,CASRPTGANYGYTF
TRBV19,TRBJ1-5,once,.,TGTGCCAGTAGTATAACCAACAATCAGCCCCAGCATTTT,CASSITNNQPQHF
TRBV21-1,TRBJ1-6,few,.,TGTGCCGGGGACCGTTTTACAGGACGCTATAATTCACCCCTCCACTTT,CAGDRFTGRYNSPLHF
TRBV4-1,TRBJ1-2,.,.,TGCGCCAGCAGCCAAGGGGCAGGCTATGGCTACACCTTC,CASSQGAGYGYTF
TRBV9,TRBJ2-5,.,.,TGTGCCAGCAGCGTTTCCCCCTCGGGGGTAGAGACCCAGTACTTC,CASSVSPSGVETQYF
TRBV4-2,TRBJ1-1,.,TRBD1,TGTGCCAGCAGCGAACTCAGACAGGGGAACACTGAAGCTTTCTTT,CASSELRQGNTEAFF
TRBV5-1,TRBJ2-1,few,TRBD2,TGCGCCAGCAGCTCCTCCGCCGGGACTAGCGGAAACAATGAGCAGTTCTTC,CASSSSAGTSGNNEQFF
TRBV23-1,TRBJ2-2,.,TRBD1,TGCGCCAGCAGTCTTAAATTCCCGGACAGGGTGTATGGTGCCGGGGAGCTGTTTTTT,CASSLKFPDRVYGAGELFF